One and the same sample provided the 30 T cell receptor beta chains below, sequenced in a study of kidney transplant recipient with SARS-CoV-2 infection. TCRdb fed the reads into MiXCR, producing one record per CDR3 protein. Of 200,000 to 300,000 distinct CDR3 sequences in the sample, less than 35% were seen once. The starting material was a blood sample, obtained at baseline and between days 110 and 120 from a kidney transplant recipient. Every receptor here comes from a male patient younger than 45 who had COVID-19 and was a kidney transplant recipient. Part of the T cells may come from the graft donor.

The sample holds many counts of this clonotype. This sequence joins TRBV12-3 or TRBV12-4 and TRBJ1-5, with D maybe TRBD1 (5 bases). The length of the CDR3 is 15 residues. Trimming removed 8 bases from V and 4 bases from J, with 18 bases in between. The CDR3 reads CASRVGQQANQPQHF. The CDR3 DNA is TGTGCCAGCCGAGTTGGGCAACAGGCAAATCAGCCCCAGCATTTT.

This clonotype was seen many times. V is TRBV30 and J is TRBJ2-3; 7 nucleotides match TRBD2. This CDR3 has 15 residues. From germline, CDR1 is GTSNPN and CDR2 SVGIG (reference sequence). After removal of 2 bases from V and 3 bases from J, the junction contained 8 bases not matched to a gene. CDR3 DNA sequence: TGTGCCTGGAGTCGGAATTCGGGAGGAACAGATACGCAGTATTTT. Translation gives CAWSRNSGGTDTQYF. Together with reference TRBV30 and TRBJ2-3, the CDR3 gives the full variable domain: SQTIHQWPATLVQPVGSPLSLECTVEGTSNPNLYWYRQAAGRGLQLLFYSVGIGQISSEVPQNLSASRPQDRQFILSSKKLLLSDSGFYLCAWSRNSGGTDTQYFGPGTRLTVL.

This clonotype has only one observation. This may be a read error, as it is one base from a much larger clone. This sequence joins TRBV19 and TRBJ1-1, with D possibly matching TRBD1 (5 bases). Germline assignment: CDR1 LNHDA and CDR2 SQIVND (reference sequence). The CDR3 totals 13 residues. V lost 3 bases and J lost 8, with 13 bases in between. The CDR3 bases are TGTGCCAGTAGTATGGGTGCGGGGACGGAAGCTTTCTTT. Its translation: CASSMGAGTEAFF. The whole variable domain, filled in from reference TRBV19 and TRBJ1-1, reads DGGITQSPKYLFRKEGQNVTLSCEQNLNHDAMYWYRQDPGQGLRLIYYSQIVNDFQKGDIAEGYSVSREKKESFPLTVTSAQKNPTAFYLCASSMGAGTEAFFGQGTRLTVV.

This clonotype was detected many times. This chain joins TRBV25-1 and TRBJ1-2; D call uncertain. The germline gives CDR1 MGHDK, CDR2 SYGVNS. V was shortened by 5 bases and J by 4 bases, with 23 bases between the two germline ends. The CDR3 is 17 amino acids. The CDR3 sequence is CASSLGLELGKTYGYTF. The DNA of the CDR3 is TGTGCCAGCAGTTTGGGATTAGAACTGGGAAAGACCTATGGCTACACCTTC.

The chain employs TRBV5-8 and TRBJ1-2; D uncertain. Trimming took 6 bases from V and 4 from J, leaving 22 bases between them. The CDR3 runs to 16 residues. Germline V gives CDR1 SGHTS, CDR2 YDEGEE. The CDR3 sequence: CASNAFHPRKTYGYTF. Written as DNA, the CDR3 is TGTGCCAGCAACGCGTTTCATCCACGAAAGACCTATGGCTACACCTTC.

This clonotype was observed at least ten times. The chain uses TRBV9 and TRBJ1-2; D not certain. CDR1 is SGDLS and CDR2 is YYNGEE in the germline V gene. Trimming left V 0 bases short and J 1 base short, with 13 bases between. This CDR3 contains 16 residues. The DNA for the CDR3 is TGTGCCAGCAGCGTAGAGATGGGCAGTGATAACTATGGCTACACCTTC. This codes for CASSVEMGSDNYGYTF. The complete variable domain, with remaining parts taken from reference TRBV9 and TRBJ1-2, reads DSGVTQTPKHLITATGQRVTLRCSPRSGDLSVYWYQQSLDQGLQFLIQYYNGEERAKGNILERFSAQQFPDLHSELNLSSLELGDSALYFCASSVEMGSDNYGYTFGSGTRLTVV.

Comment on this clonotype: A read error may produce the germline difference seen at one junction end. The chain links TRBV18 to TRBJ2-7; 8 bases map to TRBD1. Germline loops: CDR1 KGHSH, CDR2 LQKENI. The length of the CDR3 is 15 residues. As DNA, the CDR3 is TGCGCCGGCTCCCGCCGCGGGGCAGGGGGCCACGAGCAGTACTTC. Protein: CAGSRRGAGGHEQYF.

This clonotype was seen many times. The rearrangement links TRBV19 to TRBJ1-1; possibly TRBD1 for D (5 bases). Trimming pared 3 bases from V and 7 bases from J, leaving 12 bases between. The CDR3 spans 13 residues. Germline CDR1 reads LNHDA; CDR2 reads SQIVND (reference sequence). CDR3 protein: CASSMSSGIEAFF. DNA of the CDR3: TGTGCCAGTAGTATGTCCTCAGGGATTGAAGCTTTCTTT.

Many counts were recorded for this clonotype. This chain links TRBV4-2 with TRBJ2-7; D might be TRBD2 (6 bases). Germline CDR1 reads LGHNA; CDR2 reads YNFKEQ. CDR3 size: 15 residues. Trimming removed 0 bases from V and 4 bases from J, with 13 bases in between. The CDR3 nucleotides are TGTGCCAGCAGCCAAGATCTGAGTAGCGGATACGAGCAGTACTTC. Translation gives CASSQDLSSGYEQYF.

This clonotype was seen ten or more times. The chain uses TRBV20-1 and TRBJ1-2; D remains unclear. The CDR3 contains 13 residues. The V gene's germline CDR1 is DFQATT and CDR2 SNEGSKA (reference sequence). V lost 6 bases and J 2 bases, leaving 13 bases between the germline ends. Here the CDR3 reads CSASPDLNYGYTF. The CDR3 DNA follows: TGCAGTGCCAGCCCAGACTTAAACTATGGCTACACCTTC.

Many counts were recorded for this clonotype. The J gene is TRBJ1-5, the V gene TRBV19; TRBD1 agrees at 9 bases. CDR1 and CDR2 (germline): LNHDA, SQIVND (reference sequence). The CDR3 totals 14 residues. Trimming took 6 bases from V and 4 from J; bases not matched to a gene: 4. The CDR3 nucleotides are TGTGCCAGTAGCCGGACAGGGGAGAATCAGCCCCAGCATTTT. Encoded protein: CASSRTGENQPQHF.

About this clonotype itself: A single base separates this from a much larger clone, so it may be a read error. This sequence joins TRBV7-9 and TRBJ2-2; D may correspond to TRBD1 or TRBD2 (5 bases each). Germline V lookup: CDR1 SEHNR, CDR2 FQNEAQ (reference sequence). This CDR3 is 15 amino acids long. V was clipped by 3 bases and J by 5 bases, with 13 bases between them. CDR3 bases: TGTGCCAGCAGCTTTGAGGGGAGTCGAACCGGGGAGCTGTTTTTT. Its translation is CASSFEGSRTGELFF. Looking up the rest from reference TRBV7-9 and TRBJ2-2 gives the full variable domain: DTGVSQNPRHKITKRGQNVTFRCDPISEHNRLYWYRQTLGQGPEFLTYFQNEAQLEKSRLLSDRFSAERPKGSFSTLEIQRTEQGDSAMYLCASSFEGSRTGELFFGEGSRLTVL.

This chain connects TRBV7-9 to TRBJ2-5; tentatively, D is TRBD1 (6 bases). The V end lost 1 base, the J end lost 0 bases, and 9 bases lay between the germline ends. Germline V gene lookup returns CDR1 SEHNR and CDR2 FQNEAQ (reference sequence). The CDR3 runs 15 residues. The CDR3 spells CASSLGQVNQETQYF. The CDR3 coding sequence is TGTGCCAGCAGCTTAGGACAGGTTAACCAAGAGACCCAGTACTTC. The full variable domain, its missing parts supplied by reference TRBV7-9 and TRBJ2-5, is DTGVSQNPRHKITKRGQNVTFRCDPISEHNRLYWYRQTLGQGPEFLTYFQNEAQLEKSRLLSDRFSAERPKGSFSTLEIQRTEQGDSAMYLCASSLGQVNQETQYFGPGTRLLVL.

Of note for this clonotype: With a much larger clone just one base away, this may be a read error. The chain employs TRBV7-9 and TRBJ2-7; D is unclear. Germline CDR1 SEHNR, CDR2 FQNEAQ (reference sequence). This CDR3 has 15 residues. V lost 3 bases and J lost 3, with 15 bases in between. The CDR3 nucleotides read TGTGCCAGCAGCTTTACTACCGGACGCCTCTACGAGCAGTACTTC. It specifies CASSFTTGRLYEQYF.

This clonotype was recorded many times. The rearrangement uses TRBV19 and TRBJ2-7; 10 positions match TRBD1. Germline CDR1 and CDR2: LNHDA and SQIVND (reference sequence). Trimming cost V 5 bases and J 4 bases; bases outside gene matches: 8. The CDR3 spans 15 residues. The chain's CDR3 is CASSVGTGDFYEQYF. CDR3 in DNA: TGTGCCAGTAGTGTAGGGACAGGGGATTTTTACGAGCAGTACTTC.

This clonotype was seen ten or more times. The rearrangement joins TRBV18 to TRBJ1-4; D unclear. This CDR3 region has 13 residues. Trimming stripped 2 bases from V and 2 bases from J, with 3 bases between. Germline-derived CDR1 and CDR2 are KGHSH and LQKENI. CDR3: CASSPSTNEKLFF. The CDR3, as DNA: TGTGCCAGCTCACCATCCACTAATGAAAAACTGTTTTTT.

This clonotype was recorded at least ten times. The rearrangement uses TRBV19 and TRBJ1-3; D gene uncertain. Trimming pared 5 bases from V and 4 bases from J, leaving 12 bases between. This CDR3 is 14 amino acids long. The germline V gene encodes CDR1 LNHDA and CDR2 SQIVND (reference sequence). The CDR3 DNA follows: TGTGCCAGTAGTGGGGATCTCTACGGAAACACCATATATTTT. This encodes CASSGDLYGNTIYF.

This clonotype was detected a few times. V and J are TRBV27 and TRBJ2-6; a possible D gene is TRBD1 (6 bases). The CDR3 is 18 amino acids. Germline V gene sequence: CDR1 MNHEY, CDR2 SMNVEV (reference sequence). The V end lost 2 bases, the J end lost 0 bases, and 14 bases lay between the germline ends. The CDR3 reads CASSLSSWTASGANVLTF. CDR3 nucleotide sequence: TGTGCCAGCAGTTTAAGCTCTTGGACAGCCTCTGGGGCCAACGTCCTGACTTTC.

To note about this clonotype: Given a much more abundant clone one base away, this may be a read error. The chain joins TRBV5-1 to TRBJ1-2; perhaps TRBD1 as D (6 bases). CDR1 SGHRS and CDR2 YFSETQ come from the germline V gene. The CDR3 covers 13 residues. V was trimmed by 1 base and J by 8 bases, leaving 12 bases between them. The CDR3 sequence: CASSLIRGLGYTF. The CDR3 DNA follows: TGCGCCAGCAGCTTGATCAGGGGCTTAGGCTACACCTTC.

As to this clonotype: This clone may be a read error of a much larger clone one base away. V usage is TRBV5-5 and J usage is TRBJ2-5, with a possible D match to TRBD1 (7 bases). The J call could be wrong; TRBJ2-7 is a better fit for the DNA end. This CDR3 region has 16 residues. Germline CDR1 SGHKS, CDR2 YYEKEE (reference sequence). The CDR3 spells CASSPTGDSLSYEQYF. The CDR3 DNA reads as TGTGCCAGCAGCCCCACAGGGGACTCCCTATCCTACGAGCAGTACTTC.

Note on this clonotype: It may be a read error: a sequence one base away is much more abundant. V gene TRBV7-9 combines with J gene TRBJ2-7, with TRBD2 as a possible D gene (6 bases). Germline V gives CDR1 SEHNR, CDR2 FQNEAQ (reference sequence). The CDR3 totals 15 residues. The V end lost 5 bases, the J end lost 4 bases, and 18 bases lay between the germline ends. The CDR3 DNA follows: TGTGCCAGCAGCCTCAATTACGGGGGATTTTACGAGCAGTACTTC. Translation: CASSLNYGGFYEQYF.

This chain connects TRBV10-3 to TRBJ2-3; 9 bases are shared with TRBD1. The CDR3 spans 16 residues. Germline CDR1 ENHRY, CDR2 SYGVKD. The V gene end was trimmed by 4 bases and the J gene end by 1 base; junction bases not matched to a gene: 6. CDR3 nucleotide sequence: TGTGCCATCAGTGTAGCACAGGGGGCCGGCACAGATACGCAGTATTTT. It is translated as CAISVAQGAGTDTQYF.

Worth noting for this clonotype: Possible read error: a much larger clone is one base away. The chain couples TRBV6-5 to TRBJ1-6, with a tentative D call TRBD1 (6 bases). This CDR3 region has 15 residues. Per germline, CDR1 MNHEY and CDR2 SVGAGI. Trimming left V 2 bases short and J 3 bases short, with 8 bases between. CDR3 protein: CASSYHRVYNSPLHF. The CDR3 DNA sequence: TGTGCCAGCAGTTACCACAGGGTCTATAATTCACCCCTCCACTTT.

This clonotype was counted at least ten times. The rearrangement joins TRBV6-5 to TRBJ1-5; the match to TRBD1 covers 8 bases. This CDR3 has 13 amino acids. V dropped 7 bases and J dropped 7; count of bases not matched to a gene: 6. Per the germline V gene, CDR1 is MNHEY and CDR2 is SVGAGI. DNA of the CDR3: TGTGCCAGCAAAGGACAGGGCGCCCAGCCCCAGCATTTT. It is translated as CASKGQGAQPQHF.

A word on this clonotype: Possible read error: a much larger clone is one base away. V is TRBV19 and J is TRBJ1-2; D remains ambiguous. The ends were cut back, 7 bases at V and 6 bases at J, with 21 bases in the middle. The CDR3 length is 15 residues. Germline CDR1 reads LNHDA; CDR2 reads SQIVND (reference sequence). CDR3 sequence: CASKGGLAQYDGYTF. DNA of the CDR3: TGTGCCAGTAAGGGCGGGTTGGCCCAGTATGATGGCTACACCTTC.

At least ten counts were recorded for this clonotype. For the CDR3, the DNA is TGTGCCAGCAGCGAATTAGCTCCCATTTCAATTCGCACTGAAGCTTTCTTT. Protein sequence: CASSELAPISIRTEAFF. The chain combines TRBV3-1 with TRBJ1-1; D remains ambiguous. The ends were cut back, 5 bases at V and 4 bases at J, with 23 bases in the middle. Germline lookup yields CDR1 LGHDT and CDR2 YNNKEL (reference sequence). This CDR3 has 17 amino acids.

This clonotype was picked up many times. V gene TRBV5-3 combines with J gene TRBJ1-2, with no clear D. TRBV5-3 is identified as an open reading frame with a role that is uncertain. V shed 6 bases and J shed 4 bases, with 22 bases lying between them. The CDR3 length is 16 residues. The CDR3 spells CARNGKVVRKTYGYTF. CDR3 coding DNA: TGTGCCAGAAACGGGAAAGTGGTGAGAAAGACCTATGGCTACACCTTC.

This clonotype has ten or more counts. The chain is built from TRBV25-1 and TRBJ2-7; 7 bases align to TRBD2. This CDR3 has 14 residues. Trimming cost V 1 base and J 2 bases; bases outside gene matches: 2. CDR1 and CDR2 (germline): MGHDK, SYGVNS. The chain's CDR3 is CASSEFGTTYEQYF. CDR3 bases: TGTGCCAGCAGTGAATTTGGGACTACCTACGAGCAGTACTTC.

Ten or more counts support this clonotype. CDR3 nucleotides: TGTGCCAGCAGTTTGGGTAGCGGGACCCCCTACGAGCAGTACTTC. Translating gives CASSLGSGTPYEQYF. V usage is TRBV27 and J usage is TRBJ2-7; 8 bases are a match to TRBD2. The germline V gene has CDR1 MNHEY and CDR2 SMNVEV (reference sequence). V was pared by 3 bases and J by 2 bases, with 6 bases of the junction left unmatched. CDR3 length: 15 amino acids.

This clonotype was seen repeatedly, ten times or more. The V and J genes are TRBV7-8 and TRBJ1-2; TRBD1 matches at 8 bases. J was trimmed by 6 bases and V by 7 bases; bases with no gene match: 13. The germline gives CDR1 SGHVS, CDR2 FQNEAQ. The CDR3 loop spans 15 amino acids. The CDR3: CASIGTGGGSDGYTF. The CDR3 coding sequence is TGTGCCAGCATAGGTACAGGGGGAGGAAGCGATGGCTACACCTTC. The full variable domain, its missing parts supplied by reference TRBV7-8 and TRBJ1-2, is GAGVSQSPRYKVAKRGQDVALRCDPISGHVSLFWYQQALGQGPEFLTYFQNEAQLDKSGLPSDRFFAERPEGSVSTLKIQRTQQEDSAVYLCASIGTGGGSDGYTFGSGTRLTVV.